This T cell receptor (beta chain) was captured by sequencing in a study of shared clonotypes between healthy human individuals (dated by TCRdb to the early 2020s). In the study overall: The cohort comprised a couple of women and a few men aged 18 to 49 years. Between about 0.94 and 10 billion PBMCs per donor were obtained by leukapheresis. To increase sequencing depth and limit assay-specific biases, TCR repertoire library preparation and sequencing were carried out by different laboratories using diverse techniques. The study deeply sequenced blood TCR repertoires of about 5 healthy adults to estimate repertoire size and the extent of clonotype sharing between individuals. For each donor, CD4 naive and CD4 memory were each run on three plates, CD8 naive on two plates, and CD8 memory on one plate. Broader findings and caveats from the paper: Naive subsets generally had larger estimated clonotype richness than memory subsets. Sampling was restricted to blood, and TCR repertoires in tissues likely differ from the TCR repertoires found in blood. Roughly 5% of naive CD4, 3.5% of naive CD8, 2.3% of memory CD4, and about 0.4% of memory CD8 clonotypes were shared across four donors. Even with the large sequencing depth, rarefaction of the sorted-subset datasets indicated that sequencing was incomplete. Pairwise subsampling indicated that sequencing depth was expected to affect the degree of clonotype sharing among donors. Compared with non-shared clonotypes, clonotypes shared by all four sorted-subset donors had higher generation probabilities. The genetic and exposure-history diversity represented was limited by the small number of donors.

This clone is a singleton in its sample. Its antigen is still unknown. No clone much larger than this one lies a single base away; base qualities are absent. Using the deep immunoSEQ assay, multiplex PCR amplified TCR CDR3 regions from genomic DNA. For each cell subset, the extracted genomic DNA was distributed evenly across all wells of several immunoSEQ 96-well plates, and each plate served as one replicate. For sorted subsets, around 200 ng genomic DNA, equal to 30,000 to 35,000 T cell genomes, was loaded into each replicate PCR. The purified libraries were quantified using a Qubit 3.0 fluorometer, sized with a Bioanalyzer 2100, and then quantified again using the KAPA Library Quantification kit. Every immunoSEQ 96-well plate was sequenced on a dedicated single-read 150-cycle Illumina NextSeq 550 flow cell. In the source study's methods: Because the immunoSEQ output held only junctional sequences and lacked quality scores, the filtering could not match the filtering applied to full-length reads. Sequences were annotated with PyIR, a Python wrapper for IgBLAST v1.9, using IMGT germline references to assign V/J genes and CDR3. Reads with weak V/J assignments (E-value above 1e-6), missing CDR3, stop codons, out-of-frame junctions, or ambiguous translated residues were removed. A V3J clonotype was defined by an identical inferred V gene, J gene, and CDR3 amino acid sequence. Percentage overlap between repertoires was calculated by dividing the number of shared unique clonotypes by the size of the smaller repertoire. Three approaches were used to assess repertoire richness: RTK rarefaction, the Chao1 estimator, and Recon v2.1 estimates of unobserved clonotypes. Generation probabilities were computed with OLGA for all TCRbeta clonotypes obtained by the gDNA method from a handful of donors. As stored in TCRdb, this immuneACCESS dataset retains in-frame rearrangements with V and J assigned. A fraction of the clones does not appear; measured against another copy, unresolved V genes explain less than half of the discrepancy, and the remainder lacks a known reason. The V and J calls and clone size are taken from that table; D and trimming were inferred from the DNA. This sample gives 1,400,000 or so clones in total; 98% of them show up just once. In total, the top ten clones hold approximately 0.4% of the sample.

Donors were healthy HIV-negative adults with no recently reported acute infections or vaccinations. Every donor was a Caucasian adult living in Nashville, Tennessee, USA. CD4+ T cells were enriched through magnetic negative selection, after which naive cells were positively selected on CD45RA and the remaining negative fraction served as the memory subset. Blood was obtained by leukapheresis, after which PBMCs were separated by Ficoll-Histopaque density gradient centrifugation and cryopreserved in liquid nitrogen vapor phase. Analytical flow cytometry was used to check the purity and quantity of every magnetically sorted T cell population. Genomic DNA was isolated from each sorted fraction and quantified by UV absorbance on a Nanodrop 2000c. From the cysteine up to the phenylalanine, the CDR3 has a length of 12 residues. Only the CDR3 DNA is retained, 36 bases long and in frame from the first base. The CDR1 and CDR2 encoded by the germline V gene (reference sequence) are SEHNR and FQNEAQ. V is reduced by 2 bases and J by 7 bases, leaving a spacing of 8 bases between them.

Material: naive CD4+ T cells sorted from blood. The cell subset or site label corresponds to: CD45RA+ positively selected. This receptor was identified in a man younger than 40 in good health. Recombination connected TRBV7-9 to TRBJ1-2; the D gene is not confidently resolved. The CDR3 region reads CASSLPRAGYTF. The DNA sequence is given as TGTGCCAGCAGCTTACCACGGGCTGGCTACACCTTC.